What follows are 23 T cell receptor beta chains derived from one specimen sequenced in a study of T cell changes during pregnancy in multiple sclerosis. Method: immunoSEQ multiplex PCR; TCRdb's copy keeps in-frame clones and lacks some. The sample gives tens of thousands of clones, 92% of which show up once; 26% is in the top ten. Sequences were derived from CD8+ T cells from peripheral blood mononuclear cells, sampled before pregnancy. The receptor source for this set is a female donor with multiple sclerosis, enrolled in a pregnancy study.

V and J are TRBV2 and TRBJ1-5; D remains ambiguous. Looked up from germline, CDR1 is SNHLY and CDR2 is FYNNEI. This CDR3 is 15 amino acids long. The germline V and J ends were trimmed by 6 bases and 0 bases, with 12 bases remaining between them. This CDR3 reads CASSETPYSNQPQHF. Written as DNA, the CDR3 is TGTGCCAGCAGCGAGACACCATATAGCAATCAGCCCCAGCATTTT.

The chain recombines TRBV9 with TRBJ1-6; 7 nucleotides match TRBD1. There are 17 residues in the CDR3. Germline values: CDR1 SGDLS, CDR2 YYNGEE. The junction had 10 bases not matched to a gene; V was cut back by 0 bases and J by 7 bases. CDR3 residues: CASSVGKETGWNSPLHF. CDR3 nucleotides: TGTGCCAGCAGCGTAGGGAAGGAGACAGGGTGGAATTCACCCCTCCACTTT.

This chain joins TRBV5-1 and TRBJ2-3; 14 bases align to TRBD2. The germline V gene encodes CDR1 SGHRS and CDR2 YFSETQ. Germline trimming cut 3 bases from V and 2 bases from J; bases unmatched to any gene: 5. This CDR3 contains 17 residues. The CDR3 protein is CASSYRTSGGPTDTQYF. The DNA of the CDR3 is TGCGCCAGCAGCTATCGGACTAGCGGGGGGCCCACAGATACGCAGTATTTT. Drawing the rest from reference TRBV5-1 and TRBJ2-3, the complete variable domain is KAGVTQTPRYLIKTRGQQVTLSCSPISGHRSVSWYQQTPGQGLQFLFEYFSETQRNKGNFPGRFSGRQFSNSRSEMNVSTLELGDSALYLCASSYRTSGGPTDTQYFGPGTRLTVL.

The chain recombines TRBV14 with TRBJ1-1, with unresolved D. The V gene's germline CDR1 is SGHDN and CDR2 FVKESK. This CDR3 comprises 16 residues. Between the trimmed V and J ends, which lost 2 bases and 2 bases, there was a span of 15 bases. CDR3 in DNA: TGTGCCAGCAGCCAACCCGGAGGTCCGTATAACACTGAAGCTTTCTTT. Translation: CASSQPGGPYNTEAFF.

The chain employs TRBV4-2 and TRBJ2-1; 9 bases match TRBD1. CDR1 and CDR2 from the germline V gene are LGHNA and YNFKEQ. Trimming cost V 3 bases and J 8 bases; bases outside gene matches: 2. The CDR3 spans 13 residues. CDR3 in amino acids: CASSQDRGDEQFF. The CDR3 coding sequence is TGTGCCAGCAGCCAGGACAGGGGCGATGAGCAGTTCTTC.

The rearrangement links TRBV28 to TRBJ1-2, with a possible D match to TRBD1 (6 bases). V lost 0 bases and J 8 bases, leaving 10 bases between the germline ends. Germline V gene lookup returns CDR1 MDHEN and CDR2 SYDVKM. The CDR3 is made up of 13 amino acids. This CDR3 is CASSLWGADGYTF. CDR3 DNA: TGTGCCAGCAGTTTATGGGGGGCAGACGGCTACACCTTC.

The rearrangement uses TRBV11-1 and TRBJ2-7; D is possibly TRBD1 (5 bases). Germline V lookup: CDR1 SGHAT, CDR2 FQDESV (reference sequence). The CDR3 is made up of 17 amino acids. The V and J ends lost 3 bases and 1 base respectively, with 19 bases between them. Here the CDR3 DNA reads TGTGCCAGCAGCTTCAGGGTACCCCAGGAGAATTCCTACGAGCAGTACTTC. This codes for CASSFRVPQENSYEQYF.

This clone has just one count. The J gene is TRBJ1-4, the V gene TRBV9; no clear D. The CDR3 length is 12 residues. Looked up from germline, CDR1 is SGDLS and CDR2 is YYNGEE. The V and J ends lost 2 bases and 14 bases respectively, with 13 bases between them. The CDR3 nucleotides are TGTGCCAGCAGCGTTGGATCCGGGAAGCTGTTTTTT. Translation: CASSVGSGKLFF.

The chain combines TRBV5-6 with TRBJ2-5; D is uncertain. The closer fit of TRBJ2-7 to the DNA end suggests the J call may be wrong. Germline V gene data show CDR1 as SGHDT and CDR2 as YYEEEE. This CDR3 has 14 residues. In DNA form, the CDR3 reads TGTGCCAGCAGCTTGGCAGGCAGGTCCTACGAGCAGTACTTC. It codes for CASSLAGRSYEQYF.

This chain uses TRBV27 with TRBJ2-3; TRBD1 agrees at 9 bases. The CDR3 length is 15 residues. CDR1 and CDR2 from the germline V gene are MNHEY and SMNVEV (reference sequence). V was pared by 4 bases and J by 1 base, with 3 bases of the junction left unmatched. The CDR3 loop reads CASSYRDRGTDTQYF. CDR3 bases: TGTGCCAGCAGTTACCGGGACAGGGGCACAGATACGCAGTATTTT.

This chain links TRBV10-3 with TRBJ1-2, with D perhaps matching TRBD1 (6 bases). V was trimmed by 3 bases and J by 1 base, leaving 9 bases between them. This CDR3 has 14 residues. The germline gives CDR1 ENHRY, CDR2 SYGVKD. CDR3 sequence reads: CAISDTGFNYGYTF. CDR3 nucleotides: TGTGCCATCAGTGATACAGGGTTTAACTATGGCTACACCTTC.

The chain recombines TRBV9 with TRBJ1-2; 12 bases align to TRBD1. V shed 7 bases, J shed 5 bases, and the junction held 9 bases outside the gene matches. CDR1 is SGDLS and CDR2 is YYNGEE in the germline V gene. The CDR3 contains 15 residues. The CDR3 loop reads CASFGGTGGKYGYTF. The CDR3 nucleotides are TGTGCCAGCTTCGGGGGGACAGGGGGCAAGTATGGCTACACCTTC.

The chain links TRBV19 to TRBJ1-1, with 7 nucleotides matching TRBD1. The CDR3 covers 15 residues. The germline V gene encodes CDR1 LNHDA and CDR2 SQIVND (reference sequence). V dropped 5 bases and J dropped 4; count of bases not matched to a gene: 10. The CDR3 region has the DNA TGTGCCAGTAGTTCAAACAGGGGAAGAGGCACTGAAGCTTTCTTT. It yields the protein CASSSNRGRGTEAFF.

Written as DNA, the CDR3 is TGCGCCAGCAGCCTACAGCTTCGCACAGATACGCAGTATTTT. Residues: CASSLQLRTDTQYF. This chain connects TRBV4-1 to TRBJ2-3; D unresolved. Trimming took 4 bases from V and 1 from J, leaving 9 bases between them. CDR1 and CDR2 (germline): MGHRA, YSYEKL. This CDR3 contains 14 residues.

The gene calls are TRBV5-4 and TRBJ2-1; no reliable D call. CDR1 and CDR2 from the germline V gene are SGHNT and YYREEE (reference sequence). This CDR3 has 11 amino acids. V was shortened by 5 bases and J by 8 bases, with 8 bases between the two germline ends. The CDR3 bases are TGTGCCAGCAGGAGAGCCGATGAGCAGTTCTTC. Its protein product is CASRRADEQFF.

This clone appeared a single time. This chain joins TRBV6-5 and TRBJ2-2, with D perhaps TRBD1 (6 bases). CDR3 length: 13 residues. Between the trimmed V and J ends, which lost 4 bases and 7 bases, there was a span of 10 bases. Per the germline V gene, CDR1 is MNHEY and CDR2 is SVGAGI. This chain's CDR3 is CASSSGAGGELFF. CDR3 DNA: TGTGCCAGCAGTTCAGGGGCAGGCGGGGAGCTGTTTTTT.

The chain is built from TRBV7-6 and TRBJ2-7; 12 nucleotides agree with TRBD2. Per the germline V gene, CDR1 is SGHVS and CDR2 is FNYEAQ. The CDR3 spans 16 residues. The ends lost 1 base at V and 5 bases at J; junction bases unmatched: 6. DNA of the CDR3: TGTGCCAGCAGCTTAGTGACTAGCGGGAGCGAGAACGAGCAGTACTTC. Translation: CASSLVTSGSENEQYF. The whole variable domain, filled in from reference TRBV7-6 and TRBJ2-7, reads GAGVSQSPRYKVTKRGQDVALRCDPISGHVSLYWYRQALGQGPEFLTYFNYEAQQDKSGLPNDRFSAERPEGSISTLTIQRTEQRDSAMYRCASSLVTSGSENEQYFGPGTRLTVT.

The chain uses TRBV5-1 and TRBJ1-1; D not resolved. Looked up from germline, CDR1 is SGHRS and CDR2 is YFSETQ. Trimming pared 0 bases from V and 11 bases from J, leaving 14 bases between. The CDR3 sequence is 13 residues long. This CDR3 is CASSLAEGLEAFF. The DNA of the CDR3 is TGCGCCAGCAGCTTGGCCGAGGGTCTAGAGGCTTTCTTT.

The rearrangement links TRBV7-9 to TRBJ2-5; 12 bases map to TRBD2. Germline assignment: CDR1 SEHNR and CDR2 FQNEAQ (reference sequence). CDR3 length equals 16 residues. Unmatched junction bases numbered 5, after V lost 5 bases and J lost 1 base. The CDR3 nucleotides read TGTGCCAGCAGCAGCTCGGGACTAGCGGGCCAAGAGACCCAGTACTTC. This translates into CASSSSGLAGQETQYF. The whole variable domain, remainder taken from reference TRBV7-9 and TRBJ2-5, is DTGVSQNPRHKITKRGQNVTFRCDPISEHNRLYWYRQTLGQGPEFLTYFQNEAQLEKSRLLSDRFSAERPKGSFSTLEIQRTEQGDSAMYLCASSSSGLAGQETQYFGPGTRLLVL.

The rearrangement links TRBV7-9 to TRBJ2-1, with a possible D match to TRBD2 (5 bases). Trimming removed 5 bases at V and 7 bases at J, with 21 bases between. The length of the CDR3 is 16 residues. CDR1 and CDR2 from the germline V gene are SEHNR and FQNEAQ (reference sequence). CDR3 residues: CASSLTLGDYKNEQFF. The CDR3 DNA follows: TGTGCCAGCAGCCTGACTTTAGGAGACTACAAAAATGAGCAGTTCTTC.

CDR3 loop: CASSPSEAGPSGNTIYF. DNA for the CDR3: TGTGCCAGCAGCCCCAGTGAGGCAGGGCCCTCTGGAAACACCATATATTTT. The rearrangement uses TRBV5-6 and TRBJ1-3; TRBD1 is a possible D gene (5 bases). V was trimmed by 4 bases and J by 0 bases, leaving 17 bases between them. The germline gives CDR1 SGHDT, CDR2 YYEEEE. This CDR3 spans 17 amino acids.

The rearrangement links TRBV27 to TRBJ2-1; TRBD2 is a possible D gene (6 bases). The CDR3 has 13 residues. V lost 5 bases to trimming and J lost 6 bases, with 11 bases between them. Germline-derived CDR1 and CDR2 are MNHEY and SMNVEV (reference sequence). CDR3 sequence reads: CASSPGLFNEQFF. For the CDR3, the DNA is TGTGCCAGCAGTCCGGGACTCTTCAATGAGCAGTTCTTC.

The J gene is TRBJ1-3, the V gene TRBV4-1; D is undetermined. V was shortened by 1 base and J by 0 bases, with 7 bases between the two germline ends. Germline assignment: CDR1 MGHRA and CDR2 YSYEKL. The CDR3 runs 15 residues. DNA for the CDR3: TGCGCCAGCAGCCAAGTTCTGAGCTCTGGAAACACCATATATTTT. It translates to CASSQVLSSGNTIYF.